The 26 T cell receptor beta chains reported below all come from one sample, sequenced in a study of cytomegalovirus exposure and HLA in healthy donors. The PCR had 60 Vbeta and 13 Jbeta primers. The table came from immunoSEQ multiplex PCR; TCRdb's copy has only in-frame clones and leaves some out. This sample has 170,000 or so clones; 75% to 90% occur once, and the top ten carry about 2%. The sequenced material came from PBMCs. The receptors were sampled from a woman aged 18-30 years in good health and CMV-seronegative.

V gene TRBV7-8 combines with J gene TRBJ2-2, with D perhaps TRBD1 (6 bases). The CDR3 is 16 residues long. Germline-derived CDR1 and CDR2 are SGHVS and FQNEAQ. Trimming removed 0 bases from V and 1 base from J, with 9 bases in between. The CDR3 nucleotides are TGTGCCAGCAGCTTAGCGGGGGCCATGAACACCGGGGAGCTGTTTTTT. Its translation: CASSLAGAMNTGELFF.

The chain recombines TRBV30 with TRBJ2-5; D may be TRBD2 (6 bases). The J call may be mistaken, given a closer DNA end match to TRBJ2-7. The CDR3 is 11 amino acids. The germline gives CDR1 GTSNPN, CDR2 SVGIG (reference sequence). CDR3 nucleotide sequence: TGTGCCTGGGGGGGGAGCAACGAGCAGTACTTC. Its protein is CAWGGSNEQYF.

CDR3 amino acids: CSVDTATGVAEAFF. CDR3 sequence (DNA): TGCAGCGTTGATACCGCGACAGGGGTGGCTGAAGCTTTCTTT. The V call is TRBV29-1, the J call TRBJ1-1; TRBD1 agrees at 8 bases. Per germline, CDR1 SQVTM and CDR2 ANQGSEA. The CDR3 has 14 amino acids. Trimming cost V 3 bases and J 6 bases; bases outside gene matches: 9.

The chain has TRBV28 and TRBJ1-5; 7 nucleotides align to TRBD1. The CDR3 runs to 14 residues. The germline V gene encodes CDR1 MDHEN and CDR2 SYDVKM. The V and J ends lost 4 bases and 7 bases, in that order; junction bases with no gene match: 7. DNA of the CDR3: TGTGCCAGCAGTTCTCACCAGGGGGGCCAGCCCCAGCATTTT. Encoded protein: CASSSHQGGQPQHF.

The gene calls are TRBV5-1 and TRBJ1-6; D may be TRBD1 (6 bases). CDR1 is SGHRS and CDR2 is YFSETQ in the germline V gene. CDR3 length: 15 amino acids. V was clipped by 4 bases and J by 4 bases, with 12 bases between them. CDR3 region: CASSNGDTYNSPLHF. As DNA, the CDR3 is TGCGCCAGCAGCAACGGGGACACTTATAATTCACCCCTCCACTTT.

V usage is TRBV28 and J usage is TRBJ2-1; a weak D match, TRBD1 (6 bases). Between the trimmed V and J ends, which lost 3 bases and 5 bases, there was a span of 14 bases. Germline lookup yields CDR1 MDHEN and CDR2 SYDVKM. This CDR3 has 15 amino acids. CDR3 nucleotides: TGTGCCAGCAGTTTTAACAGGGTGCAGGACAATGAGCAGTTCTTC. It codes for CASSFNRVQDNEQFF.

The chain is built from TRBV15 and TRBJ2-3; 9 bases align to TRBD2. The CDR3 covers 15 residues. Germline CDR1 LNHNV, CDR2 YYDKDF (reference sequence). The V gene end was trimmed by 3 bases and the J gene end by 4 bases; junction bases not matched to a gene: 5. The CDR3 bases are TGTGCCACCAGCAGGAATAGCGGGAGCGCAGATACGCAGTATTTT. Amino acids: CATSRNSGSADTQYF.

This sequence joins TRBV28 and TRBJ1-3; weak D call: TRBD1 (6 bases). CDR1 is MDHEN and CDR2 is SYDVKM in the germline V gene. The V end lost 4 bases, the J end lost 9 bases, and 16 bases lay between the germline ends. The CDR3 totals 14 residues. CDR3 DNA sequence: TGTGCCAGCAGTTACACACAGGGCCGGGGCACCATATATTTT. Translated: CASSYTQGRGTIYF. The whole variable domain, remainder taken from reference TRBV28 and TRBJ1-3, is DVKVTQSSRYLVKRTGEKVFLECVQDMDHENMFWYRQDPGLGLRLIYFSYDVKMKEKGDIPEGYSVSREKKERFSLILESASTNQTSMYLCASSYTQGRGTIYFGEGSWLTVV.

This sequence joins TRBV27 and TRBJ2-4, with D uncertain. V dropped 4 bases and J dropped 2 bases, with 9 bases sitting between them. The CDR3 length is 14 residues. The V gene's germline CDR1 is MNHEY and CDR2 SMNVEV (reference sequence). The DNA for the CDR3 is TGTGCCAGCAGTTCTCAGGAACCCAAAAACATTCAGTACTTC. Its translation is CASSSQEPKNIQYF.

The CDR3 sequence: CASSISGLPEAFF. The CDR3 bases are TGTGCCAGTAGTATTTCAGGGTTACCTGAAGCTTTCTTT. This sequence joins TRBV19 and TRBJ1-1; TRBD1 might be the D (5 bases). This CDR3 has 13 amino acids. The V gene's germline CDR1 is LNHDA and CDR2 SQIVND (reference sequence). The V end lost 3 bases, the J end lost 6 bases, and 11 bases lay between the germline ends.

Written as DNA, the CDR3 is TGTGCCAGTAGCGAACTAGCGAGCCCCTACAATGAGCAGTTCTTC. Its translation is CASSELASPYNEQFF. This rearrangement joins TRBV19 to TRBJ2-1; 7 bases fit TRBD2. The germline V gene has CDR1 LNHDA and CDR2 SQIVND (reference sequence). The CDR3 has 15 amino acids. V lost 6 bases, J lost 2 bases, and 7 bases stayed unmatched.

The V gene is TRBV27, the J gene TRBJ2-7, with TRBD1 identical over 9 bases. The CDR3 sequence is 17 residues long. Germline V gives CDR1 MNHEY, CDR2 SMNVEV (reference sequence). The V gene end was trimmed by 5 bases and the J gene end by 2 bases; junction bases not matched to a gene: 13. The CDR3, as DNA: TGTGCCAGCAGTCCCTTGGTCGACAGGGGGGGGGCCTACGAGCAGTACTTC. Residues: CASSPLVDRGGAYEQYF.

The sample holds one count of this clone. V gene TRBV5-1 combines with J gene TRBJ2-5; 8 nucleotides agree with TRBD1. Per germline, CDR1 SGHRS and CDR2 YFSETQ. CDR3 length: 15 amino acids. The ends lost 3 bases at V and 4 bases at J; junction bases unmatched: 8. CDR3 in DNA: TGCGCCAGCAGCTGGGCGGGACAGGTATTAGAGACCCAGTACTTC. Translated, it gives CASSWAGQVLETQYF. Variable domain in full (rest from reference TRBV5-1 and TRBJ2-5): KAGVTQTPRYLIKTRGQQVTLSCSPISGHRSVSWYQQTPGQGLQFLFEYFSETQRNKGNFPGRFSGRQFSNSRSEMNVSTLELGDSALYLCASSWAGQVLETQYFGPGTRLLVL.

V and J are TRBV28 and TRBJ1-2; 7 bases fit TRBD1. The germline gives CDR1 MDHEN, CDR2 SYDVKM. Losses at the gene ends were 2 bases for V and 3 bases for J; bases not matched to a gene: 9. The CDR3 has 16 amino acids. CDR3: CASSLEQIGQDYGYTF. The DNA for the CDR3 is TGTGCCAGCAGTTTAGAGCAGATCGGACAGGACTATGGCTACACCTTC.

V is TRBV27 and J is TRBJ2-7; TRBD2 matches at 7 bases. The germline gives CDR1 MNHEY, CDR2 SMNVEV (reference sequence). The CDR3 covers 15 residues. V lost 6 bases, J lost 1 base, and 9 bases stayed unmatched. The CDR3 bases are TGTGCCAGCAGACCGGTAGCGGGCGGGTCCTACGAGCAGTACTTC. Its protein is CASRPVAGGSYEQYF.

The rearrangement joins TRBV27 to TRBJ2-1, with 10 bases identical to TRBD2. CDR1 and CDR2 from the germline V gene are MNHEY and SMNVEV (reference sequence). The junction had 8 bases not matched to a gene; V was cut back by 5 bases and J by 4 bases. The CDR3 runs to 16 residues. This CDR3 is CASSALAGVGYNEQFF. Here the CDR3 DNA reads TGTGCCAGCAGTGCTCTAGCGGGAGTCGGGTACAATGAGCAGTTCTTC.

The CDR3 DNA reads TGTGCCAGCAGTTTGAACAGAATGTTAGAGCAGTACTTC. Translation: CASSLNRMLEQYF. This chain links TRBV27 with TRBJ2-7; D call uncertain. This CDR3 is built from 13 residues. Trimming stripped 3 bases from V and 7 bases from J, with 13 bases between. From germline, CDR1 is MNHEY and CDR2 SMNVEV (reference sequence).

The chain carries TRBV30 and TRBJ2-7; D call uncertain. CDR1 GTSNPN and CDR2 SVGIG come from the germline V gene (reference sequence). Trimming removed 3 bases from V and 1 base from J, with 4 bases in between. This CDR3 is 11 amino acids long. CDR3 coding DNA: TGTGCCTGGAGCCGTTCCTACGAGCAGTACTTC. It yields the protein CAWSRSYEQYF.

This clone was found a few times. J is TRBJ2-7 and V is TRBV5-6; 7 bases are a match to TRBD1. The V and J ends lost 3 bases and 1 base, in that order; junction bases with no gene match: 1. The CDR3 extends over 13 amino acids. Germline lookup yields CDR1 SGHDT and CDR2 YYEEEE. DNA of the CDR3: TGTGCCAGCAGCTGGGACAGATCCTACGAGCAGTACTTC. Its translation: CASSWDRSYEQYF.

V gene TRBV27 combines with J gene TRBJ2-2; 9 bases fit TRBD2. The CDR3 is 15 amino acids. Germline V gene lookup returns CDR1 MNHEY and CDR2 SMNVEV (reference sequence). The V gene end was trimmed by 5 bases and the J gene end by 3 bases; junction bases not matched to a gene: 4. The CDR3 sequence is CASSATSGYTGELFF. The CDR3, as DNA: TGTGCCAGCAGTGCGACTAGCGGATACACCGGGGAGCTGTTTTTT.

The chain combines TRBV19 with TRBJ2-1; 14 nucleotides align to TRBD2. There are 15 residues in the CDR3. Germline trimming cut 4 bases from V and 10 bases from J; bases unmatched to any gene: 6. The germline V gene has CDR1 LNHDA and CDR2 SQIVND (reference sequence). CDR3 sequence: CASSRGTSGSNEQFF. Here the CDR3 DNA reads TGTGCCAGTAGTAGGGGGACTAGCGGGAGTAACGAGCAGTTCTTC.

V usage is TRBV7-8 and J usage is TRBJ2-2, with D perhaps TRBD1 (6 bases). The V end lost 3 bases, the J end lost 4 bases, and 15 bases lay between the germline ends. The CDR3 sequence is 16 residues long. CDR1 SGHVS and CDR2 FQNEAQ come from the germline V gene. DNA for the CDR3: TGTGCCAGCAGCTTCACCAGGGGCCGGGGCACCGGGGAGCTGTTTTTT. It encodes CASSFTRGRGTGELFF.

The chain is built from TRBV5-8 and TRBJ1-2; 8 positions agree with TRBD1. J was trimmed by 4 bases and V by 4 bases; bases with no gene match: 15. CDR3 length: 17 amino acids. Germline loops: CDR1 SGHTS, CDR2 YDEGEE. CDR3 amino acids: CASSTWTGPISSYGYTF. CDR3 nucleotides: TGTGCCAGCAGCACTTGGACAGGGCCTATCTCCTCCTATGGCTACACCTTC.

The rearrangement joins TRBV5-6 to TRBJ1-6, with a tentative D call TRBD1 (5 bases). Germline lookup yields CDR1 SGHDT and CDR2 YYEEEE. The CDR3 length is 18 residues. V was cut by 2 bases and J by 0 bases, with 15 bases left in between. CDR3 amino acids: CASSFAGHRSSYNSPLHF. The CDR3 DNA reads TGTGCCAGCAGCTTTGCAGGGCATAGGAGCTCCTATAATTCACCCCTCCACTTT.

The CDR3 loop reads CASSFSGADTQYF. The DNA for the CDR3 is TGTGCCAGCAGCTTTAGCGGGGCAGATACGCAGTATTTT. The chain has TRBV11-2 and TRBJ2-3; 8 bases map to TRBD2. The ends lost 3 bases at V and 4 bases at J; junction bases unmatched: 0. This CDR3 contains 13 residues. Looked up from germline, CDR1 is SGHAT and CDR2 is FQNNGV.

This chain links TRBV10-3 with TRBJ1-2; a weak D match, TRBD1 (5 bases). V was shortened by 6 bases and J by 0 bases, with 8 bases between the two germline ends. From germline, CDR1 is ENHRY and CDR2 SYGVKD. The CDR3 spans 13 residues. The CDR3 DNA is TGTGCCATCAGCAGGGATCCTAACTATGGCTACACCTTC. This encodes CAISRDPNYGYTF.